These 27 T cell receptor beta chains originate from one sample sequenced in a study of cytomegalovirus exposure and HLA in healthy donors. Primers for the PCR totalled 60 Vbeta and 13 Jbeta. Here immunoSEQ multiplex PCR was the method, and the copy in TCRdb shows in-frame clones only, minus some. The repertoire has roughly 190,000 clones, roughly 75% of them found once; the top ten carry about 4.4%. Sample: PBMCs. Receptors originate from a man under 40 in good health and CMV-seropositive.

This chain joins TRBV18 and TRBJ1-1; a weak D match, TRBD1 (6 bases). V was pared by 3 bases and J by 5 bases, with 16 bases between. Germline CDR1 KGHSH, CDR2 LQKENI. This CDR3 is 15 amino acids long. The CDR3 region has the DNA TGTGCCAGCTCACCCACCGCGGGGGGCGAGACTGAAGCTTTCTTT. Encoded protein: CASSPTAGGETEAFF.

The chain joins TRBV10-3 to TRBJ2-3; TRBD2 matches at 7 bases. The CDR3 is made up of 15 amino acids. The ends lost 8 bases at V and 1 base at J; junction bases unmatched: 9. Germline CDR1 ENHRY, CDR2 SYGVKD. CDR3 loop: CAIAWGGVGTDTQYF. CDR3 nucleotide sequence: TGTGCCATCGCTTGGGGGGGAGTGGGCACAGATACGCAGTATTTT.

V usage is TRBV28 and J usage is TRBJ2-1, with D possibly TRBD2 on 6 matching bases. Germline values: CDR1 MDHEN, CDR2 SYDVKM. V was trimmed by 4 bases and J by 7 bases, leaving 14 bases between them. The CDR3 is 14 residues long. CDR3 residues: CASSYGTGWNEQFF. In DNA, the CDR3 is TGTGCCAGCAGTTATGGGACTGGGTGGAATGAGCAGTTCTTC.

The V and J genes are TRBV7-2 and TRBJ1-3; TRBD1 might be the D (5 bases). The CDR3 covers 19 residues. Germline CDR1 reads SGHTA; CDR2 reads FQGNSA. V lost 2 bases and J 0 bases, leaving 20 bases between the germline ends. The CDR3 sequence: CASSLSGLGGGISGNTIYF. The CDR3 DNA reads TGTGCCAGCAGCTTATCAGGATTGGGGGGTGGGATCTCTGGAAACACCATATATTTT.

This clone was seen a handful of times. The genes are TRBV9 and TRBJ2-5; 9 nucleotides match TRBD2. Trimming cost V 2 bases and J 0 bases; bases outside gene matches: 2. The CDR3 runs 15 residues. The germline gives CDR1 SGDLS, CDR2 YYNGEE. CDR3 amino acids: CASSVLAGNQETQYF. CDR3 DNA: TGTGCCAGCAGCGTTCTAGCGGGAAACCAAGAGACCCAGTACTTC.

The chain recombines TRBV6-6 with TRBJ2-7, with D unresolved. Trimming shortened V by 4 bases and J by 1 base, and 11 bases separated the two germline ends. The CDR3 has 14 residues. In germline, CDR1 is MNHNY, CDR2 SVGAGI (reference sequence). This chain's CDR3 is CASSSHYSSYEQYF. CDR3 DNA: TGTGCCAGCAGTTCCCACTATTCTTCCTACGAGCAGTACTTC.

The genes are TRBV7-2 and TRBJ2-3, with 8 bases identical to TRBD1. The CDR3 loop spans 15 amino acids. Trimming cost V 5 bases and J 5 bases; bases outside gene matches: 9. Germline V gene sequence: CDR1 SGHTA, CDR2 FQGNSA. CDR3 sequence (DNA): TGTGCCAGCAGCCGAGACAGGGGTTTAGAAGATACGCAGTATTTT. Translated, it gives CASSRDRGLEDTQYF.

Only a few counts were recorded for this clone. The chain recombines TRBV28 with TRBJ1-1; tentative D call: TRBD1 (5 bases). V was trimmed by 4 bases and J by 5 bases, leaving 14 bases between them. The V gene's germline CDR1 is MDHEN and CDR2 SYDVKM. CDR3 length: 14 residues. The CDR3 bases are TGTGCCAGCAGTTCTCTAGGGGAAGATACTGAAGCTTTCTTT. As protein: CASSSLGEDTEAFF.

The chain couples TRBV30 to TRBJ2-5; TRBD1 agrees at 12 bases. The junction had 8 bases not matched to a gene; V was cut back by 1 base and J by 5 bases. Germline V gene sequence: CDR1 GTSNPN, CDR2 SVGIG (reference sequence). This CDR3 region has 16 residues. CDR3 loop: CAWSAPGQGAWETQYF. In DNA form, the CDR3 reads TGTGCCTGGAGTGCGCCGGGACAGGGGGCGTGGGAGACCCAGTACTTC. The whole variable domain, remainder taken from reference TRBV30 and TRBJ2-5, is SQTIHQWPATLVQPVGSPLSLECTVEGTSNPNLYWYRQAAGRGLQLLFYSVGIGQISSEVPQNLSASRPQDRQFILSSKKLLLSDSGFYLCAWSAPGQGAWETQYFGPGTRLLVL.

V and J are TRBV4-3 and TRBJ2-2; 8 bases are shared with TRBD1. In germline, CDR1 is LGHNA, CDR2 YSLEER. The CDR3 length is 17 residues. V gave up 2 bases and J gave up 4 bases; unmatched junction bases: 9. CDR3 nucleotides: TGCGCCAGCAGCCAATACACAGGGGGAACGGGCACCGGGGAGCTGTTTTTT. Encoded protein: CASSQYTGGTGTGELFF.

CDR3 DNA sequence: TGTGCTAGTGGTTTGGGGGGACTAGGCACGGCAGATACGCAGTATTTT. This translates into CASGLGGLGTADTQYF. This chain joins TRBV12-5 and TRBJ2-3, with 8 bases aligning to TRBD2. CDR3 size: 16 residues. Trimming at V came to 1 base and at J to 4 bases, leaving 7 bases not matched to a gene. Germline CDR1 and CDR2: LGHNT and FRNRAP.

This clone was observed a single time. V usage is TRBV9 and J usage is TRBJ2-2; 12 bases match TRBD2. CDR3 length equals 16 residues. V lost 4 bases and J lost 3; bases outside the gene matches: 4. CDR1 SGDLS and CDR2 YYNGEE come from the germline V gene. As DNA, the CDR3 is TGTGCCAGCAGCCTTAGACTAGCGGGGGACACCGGGGAGCTGTTTTTT. Translated: CASSLRLAGDTGELFF.

The chain is built from TRBV4-3 and TRBJ2-1, with TRBD1 as a possible D gene (5 bases). The CDR3 has 15 residues. V lost 6 bases to trimming and J lost 0 bases, with 12 bases between them. The germline V gene has CDR1 LGHNA and CDR2 YSLEER. CDR3 region: CASSPDRSSYNEQFF. CDR3 DNA sequence: TGCGCCAGCAGTCCCGACAGAAGCTCCTACAATGAGCAGTTCTTC.

The chain is built from TRBV19 and TRBJ1-2; TRBD1 might be the D (6 bases). The V end lost 4 bases, the J end lost 4 bases, and 19 bases lay between the germline ends. The CDR3 runs 16 residues. Germline lookup yields CDR1 LNHDA and CDR2 SQIVND (reference sequence). In nucleotides, the CDR3 is TGTGCCAGTAGTACCTCTACAGGGTCGAGCGTCTATGGCTACACCTTC. It codes for CASSTSTGSSVYGYTF.

This clone turned up a few times. The CDR3 protein is CSVTPGAGNIYEQYF. The CDR3 DNA is TGCAGCGTTACTCCTGGGGCAGGGAATATATACGAGCAGTACTTC. The gene calls are TRBV29-1 and TRBJ2-7; a possible D gene is TRBD1 (5 bases). Germline lookup yields CDR1 SQVTM and CDR2 ANQGSEA. The length of the CDR3 is 15 residues. V was shortened by 5 bases and J by 4 bases, with 21 bases between the two germline ends.

This clone has only a few counts. The gene calls are TRBV5-8 and TRBJ1-2; D not certain. V was cut by 4 bases and J by 1 base, with 5 bases left in between. The CDR3 contains 12 residues. The germline CDR1 and CDR2 sequences are SGHTS and YDEGEE. The CDR3 nucleotides are TGTGCCAGCAGCAATATTAACTATGGCTACACCTTC. As protein: CASSNINYGYTF.

This clone was found a few times. CDR3 in DNA: TGCAGCGTTGAATACCTAGCGGGGGGCCTTGGAGAGACCCAGTACTTC. The encoded protein is CSVEYLAGGLGETQYF. The chain joins TRBV29-1 to TRBJ2-5; 11 bases map to TRBD2. J gave up 4 bases and V 2 bases, and 9 bases lay outside the gene matches. The CDR3 length is 16 residues. The germline V gene has CDR1 SQVTM and CDR2 ANQGSEA. Together with reference TRBV29-1 and TRBJ2-5, the CDR3 gives the full variable domain: SAVISQKPSRDICQRGTSLTIQCQVDSQVTMMFWYRQQPGQSLTLIATANQGSEATYESGFVIDKFPISRPNLTFSTLTVSNMSPEDSSIYLCSVEYLAGGLGETQYFGPGTRLLVL.

J is TRBJ2-2 and V is TRBV4-1, with D maybe TRBD1 (5 bases). V lost 1 base, J lost 1 base, and 10 bases lay in between. Germline values: CDR1 MGHRA, CDR2 YSYEKL. The CDR3 spans 16 residues. As DNA, the CDR3 is TGCGCCAGCAGCCAAGTTGTGCAGGGGAACACCGGGGAGCTGTTTTTT. This gives the protein CASSQVVQGNTGELFF.

This clone is a singleton in its sample. This chain connects TRBV7-9 to TRBJ1-4; D might be TRBD1 (6 bases). The CDR3 totals 19 residues. Trimming pared 0 bases from V and 0 bases from J, leaving 17 bases between. Germline V gene sequence: CDR1 SEHNR, CDR2 FQNEAQ (reference sequence). Here the CDR3 reads CASSLARGRGLATNEKLFF. The DNA for the CDR3 is TGTGCCAGCAGCTTAGCTAGGGGCAGGGGTCTGGCAACTAATGAAAAACTGTTTTTT. The full variable domain, completed using reference TRBV7-9 and TRBJ1-4, is DTGVSQNPRHKITKRGQNVTFRCDPISEHNRLYWYRQTLGQGPEFLTYFQNEAQLEKSRLLSDRFSAERPKGSFSTLEIQRTEQGDSAMYLCASSLARGRGLATNEKLFFGSGTQLSVL.

This rearrangement joins TRBV7-2 to TRBJ2-7, with D perhaps matching TRBD1 (6 bases). Looked up from germline, CDR1 is SGHTA and CDR2 is FQGNSA. Trimming took 5 bases from V and 5 from J, leaving 19 bases between them. This CDR3 has 15 amino acids. CDR3 in DNA: TGTGCCAGCAGCCCCGCTGTGGGGCAGGGGCACGAGCAGTACTTC. Translation: CASSPAVGQGHEQYF.

The chain couples TRBV20-1 to TRBJ2-7; D is perhaps TRBD2 (6 bases). V was clipped by 6 bases and J by 5 bases, with 11 bases between them. The CDR3 has 11 amino acids. Germline CDR1 reads DFQATT; CDR2 reads SNEGSKA (reference sequence). This chain's CDR3 is CSAPSGHEQYF. DNA for the CDR3: TGCAGTGCCCCCAGCGGGCACGAGCAGTACTTC.

The V call is TRBV2, the J call TRBJ1-6; TRBD1 agrees at 9 bases. The CDR3 runs 14 residues. Germline lookup yields CDR1 SNHLY and CDR2 FYNNEI. Germline trimming cut 8 bases from V and 7 bases from J; bases unmatched to any gene: 6. CDR3 in DNA: TGTGCCAGCTCTAGGGACAGGGTCAATTCACCCCTCCACTTT. It is translated as CASSRDRVNSPLHF.

V gene TRBV28 combines with J gene TRBJ1-5, with a possible D match to TRBD1 (6 bases). The CDR3 has 12 residues. The germline gives CDR1 MDHEN, CDR2 SYDVKM. With 6 bases removed from V and 7 bases from J, the gap between germline ends came to 10 bases. CDR3 sequence reads: CASRLQGQPQHF. The CDR3 DNA reads TGTGCCAGCAGACTACAGGGCCAGCCCCAGCATTTT. The full variable domain, rest sourced from reference TRBV28 and TRBJ1-5, is DVKVTQSSRYLVKRTGEKVFLECVQDMDHENMFWYRQDPGLGLRLIYFSYDVKMKEKGDIPEGYSVSREKKERFSLILESASTNQTSMYLCASRLQGQPQHFGDGTRLSIL.

The V call is TRBV28, the J call TRBJ2-7; D may be TRBD2 (6 bases). This CDR3 region has 16 residues. Deletions cut 0 bases from V and 0 bases from J, with 12 bases between. Germline V gene data show CDR1 as MDHEN and CDR2 as SYDVKM. The CDR3 loop reads CASSLWAGRSSYEQYF. The CDR3 DNA reads as TGTGCCAGCAGTTTATGGGCAGGGAGGAGCTCCTACGAGCAGTACTTC.

This sequence joins TRBV5-1 and TRBJ1-1; D remains unclear. V was shortened by 1 base and J by 1 base, with 8 bases between the two germline ends. The CDR3 extends over 14 amino acids. Germline CDR1 is SGHRS and CDR2 is YFSETQ. In nucleotides, the CDR3 is TGCGCCAGCAGCTTGTCCGTAGAGAACACTGAAGCTTTCTTT. Its translation: CASSLSVENTEAFF.

The chain is built from TRBV4-1 and TRBJ2-2, with D perhaps TRBD2 (6 bases). The CDR3 runs to 15 residues. In germline, CDR1 is MGHRA, CDR2 YSYEKL. The V end was cut by 1 base, the J end by 5 bases, with 11 bases between. CDR3 DNA: TGCGCCAGCAGCCAAGTTTTAGCGGCTACCGGGGAGCTGTTTTTT. The encoded protein is CASSQVLAATGELFF.

J is TRBJ1-5 and V is TRBV30; D unclear. Looked up from germline, CDR1 is GTSNPN and CDR2 is SVGIG (reference sequence). Trimming took 2 bases from V and 7 from J, leaving 12 bases between them. This CDR3 contains 13 residues. The CDR3 region is CAWSSTMQQPQHF. The CDR3 DNA is TGTGCCTGGAGTTCAACCATGCAGCAGCCCCAGCATTTT.